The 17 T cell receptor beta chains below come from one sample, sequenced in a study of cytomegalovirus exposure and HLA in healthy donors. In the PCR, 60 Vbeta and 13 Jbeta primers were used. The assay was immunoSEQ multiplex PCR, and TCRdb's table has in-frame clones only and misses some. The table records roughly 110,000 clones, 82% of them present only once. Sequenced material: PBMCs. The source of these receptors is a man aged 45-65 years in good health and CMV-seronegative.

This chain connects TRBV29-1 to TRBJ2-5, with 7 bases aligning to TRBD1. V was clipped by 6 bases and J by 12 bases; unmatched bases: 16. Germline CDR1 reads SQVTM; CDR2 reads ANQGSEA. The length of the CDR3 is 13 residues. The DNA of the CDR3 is TGCAGCGTAACCGGGACAGTTCCCACCGGAGAGTACTTC. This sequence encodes CSVTGTVPTGEYF. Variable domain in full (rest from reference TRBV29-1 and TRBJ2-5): SAVISQKPSRDICQRGTSLTIQCQVDSQVTMMFWYRQQPGQSLTLIATANQGSEATYESGFVIDKFPISRPNLTFSTLTVSNMSPEDSSIYLCSVTGTVPTGEYFGPGTRLLVL.

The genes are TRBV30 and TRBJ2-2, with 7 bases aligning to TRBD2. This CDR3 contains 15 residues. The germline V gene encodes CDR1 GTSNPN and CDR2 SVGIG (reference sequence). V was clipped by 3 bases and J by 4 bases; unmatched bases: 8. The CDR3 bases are TGTGCCTGGAGCAGAGCGGGGATGGGCACCGGGGAGCTGTTTTTT. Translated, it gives CAWSRAGMGTGELFF.

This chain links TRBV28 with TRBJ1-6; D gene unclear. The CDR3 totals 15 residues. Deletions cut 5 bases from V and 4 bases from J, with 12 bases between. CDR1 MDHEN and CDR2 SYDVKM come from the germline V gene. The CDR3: CASSRTVIYNSPLHF. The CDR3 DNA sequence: TGTGCCAGCAGTAGAACGGTGATTTATAATTCACCCCTCCACTTT.

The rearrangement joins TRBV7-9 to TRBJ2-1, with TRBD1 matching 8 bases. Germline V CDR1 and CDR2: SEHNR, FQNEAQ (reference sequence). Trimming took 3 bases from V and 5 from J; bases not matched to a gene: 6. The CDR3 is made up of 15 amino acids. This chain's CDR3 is CASSFQGAWDNEQFF. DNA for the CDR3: TGTGCCAGCAGCTTCCAGGGGGCATGGGACAATGAGCAGTTCTTC.

The CDR3 reads CASSARQAGIETQYF. The CDR3 DNA reads TGTGCCAGCAGCGCAAGACAGGCGGGTATAGAGACCCAGTACTTC. V and J are TRBV5-4 and TRBJ2-5; weak D call: TRBD1 (6 bases). V was pared by 4 bases and J by 4 bases, with 17 bases between. This CDR3 has 15 amino acids. Germline loops: CDR1 SGHNT, CDR2 YYREEE (reference sequence). Full variable domain (remainder filled in from reference TRBV5-4 and TRBJ2-5): ETGVTQSPTHLIKTRGQQVTLRCSSQSGHNTVSWYQQALGQGPQFIFQYYREEENGRGNFPPRFSGLQFPNYSSELNVNALELDDSALYLCASSARQAGIETQYFGPGTRLLVL.

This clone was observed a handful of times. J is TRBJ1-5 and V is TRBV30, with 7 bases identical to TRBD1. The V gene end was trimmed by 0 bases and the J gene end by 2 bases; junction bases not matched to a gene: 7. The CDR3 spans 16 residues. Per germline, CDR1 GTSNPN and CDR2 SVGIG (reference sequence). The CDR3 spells CAWSVPGGTGNQPQHF. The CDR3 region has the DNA TGTGCCTGGAGTGTCCCGGGGGGGACAGGCAATCAGCCCCAGCATTTT.

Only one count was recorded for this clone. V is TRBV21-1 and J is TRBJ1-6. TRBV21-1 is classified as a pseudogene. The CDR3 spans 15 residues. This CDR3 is CASSKERGREKPLHF. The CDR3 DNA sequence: TGTGCCAGCAGCAAAGAGAGGGGGAGGGAAAAGCCCCTCCACTTT.

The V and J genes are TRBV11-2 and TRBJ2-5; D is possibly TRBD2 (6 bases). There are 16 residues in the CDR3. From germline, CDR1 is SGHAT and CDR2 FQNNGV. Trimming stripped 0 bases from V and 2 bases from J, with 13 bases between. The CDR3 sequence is CASSLDWGVGQETQYF. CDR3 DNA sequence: TGTGCCAGCAGCTTAGACTGGGGGGTTGGGCAAGAGACCCAGTACTTC.

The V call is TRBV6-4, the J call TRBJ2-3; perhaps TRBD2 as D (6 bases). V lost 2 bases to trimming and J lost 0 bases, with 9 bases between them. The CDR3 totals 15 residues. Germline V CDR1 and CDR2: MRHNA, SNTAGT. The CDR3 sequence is CASSDGAGSTDTQYF. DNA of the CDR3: TGTGCCAGCAGTGACGGGGCGGGGAGCACAGATACGCAGTATTTT.

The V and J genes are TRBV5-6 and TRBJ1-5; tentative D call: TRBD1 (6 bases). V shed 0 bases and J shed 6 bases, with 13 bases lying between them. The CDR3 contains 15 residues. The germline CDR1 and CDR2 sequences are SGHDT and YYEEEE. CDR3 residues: CASSLGRGQFQPQHF. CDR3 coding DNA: TGTGCCAGCAGCTTGGGCAGGGGCCAATTTCAGCCCCAGCATTTT.

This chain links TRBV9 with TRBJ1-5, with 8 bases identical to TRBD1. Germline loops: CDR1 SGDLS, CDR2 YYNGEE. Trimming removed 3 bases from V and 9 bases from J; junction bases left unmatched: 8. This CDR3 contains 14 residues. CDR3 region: CASSAGQGHWPQHF. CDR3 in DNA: TGTGCCAGCAGCGCTGGACAGGGCCATTGGCCCCAGCATTTT.

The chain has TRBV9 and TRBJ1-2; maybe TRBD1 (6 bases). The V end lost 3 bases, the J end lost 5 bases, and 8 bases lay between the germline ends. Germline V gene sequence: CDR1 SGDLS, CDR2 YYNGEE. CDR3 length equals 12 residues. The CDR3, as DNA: TGTGCCAGCAGCGCGGACAGTTATGGCTACACCTTC. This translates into CASSADSYGYTF.

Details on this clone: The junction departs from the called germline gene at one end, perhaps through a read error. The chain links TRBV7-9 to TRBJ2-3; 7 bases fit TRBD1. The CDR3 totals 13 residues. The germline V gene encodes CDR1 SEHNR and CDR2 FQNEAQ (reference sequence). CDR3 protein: CASNIGQAETQYF. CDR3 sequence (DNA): TGTGCCAGCAACATTGGACAGGCAGAGACGCAGTATTTT.

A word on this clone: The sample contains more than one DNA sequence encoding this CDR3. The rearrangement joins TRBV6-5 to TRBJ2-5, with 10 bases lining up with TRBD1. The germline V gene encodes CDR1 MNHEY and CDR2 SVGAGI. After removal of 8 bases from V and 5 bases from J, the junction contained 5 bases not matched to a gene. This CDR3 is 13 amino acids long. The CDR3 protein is CASSGTGEETQYF. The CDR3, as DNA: TGTGCCAGCTCCGGGACAGGGGAGGAGACCCAGTACTTC.

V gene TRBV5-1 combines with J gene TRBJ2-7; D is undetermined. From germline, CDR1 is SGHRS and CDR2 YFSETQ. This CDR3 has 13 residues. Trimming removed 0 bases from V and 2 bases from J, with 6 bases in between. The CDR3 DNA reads TGCGCCAGCAGCTTGGATGCTACCTACGAGCAGTACTTC. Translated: CASSLDATYEQYF. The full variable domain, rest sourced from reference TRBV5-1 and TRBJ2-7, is KAGVTQTPRYLIKTRGQQVTLSCSPISGHRSVSWYQQTPGQGLQFLFEYFSETQRNKGNFPGRFSGRQFSNSRSEMNVSTLELGDSALYLCASSLDATYEQYFGPGTRLTVT.

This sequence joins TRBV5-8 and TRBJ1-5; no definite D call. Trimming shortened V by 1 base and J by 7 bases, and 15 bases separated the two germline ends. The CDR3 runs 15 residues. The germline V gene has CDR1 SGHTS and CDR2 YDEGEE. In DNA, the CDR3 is TGTGCCAGCAGCTTGCGAAGGGAGACGGGACAGCCCCAGCATTTT. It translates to CASSLRRETGQPQHF.

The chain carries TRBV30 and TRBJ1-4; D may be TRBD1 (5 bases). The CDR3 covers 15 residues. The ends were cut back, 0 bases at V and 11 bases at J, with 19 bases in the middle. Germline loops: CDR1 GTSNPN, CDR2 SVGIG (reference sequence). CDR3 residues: CAWSVLKAGRGKLFF. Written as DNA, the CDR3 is TGTGCCTGGAGTGTACTCAAGGCAGGCCGGGGGAAACTGTTTTTT. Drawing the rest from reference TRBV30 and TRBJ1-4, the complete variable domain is SQTIHQWPATLVQPVGSPLSLECTVEGTSNPNLYWYRQAAGRGLQLLFYSVGIGQISSEVPQNLSASRPQDRQFILSSKKLLLSDSGFYLCAWSVLKAGRGKLFFGSGTQLSVL.